One sample yielded the 5 T cell receptor beta chains listed below, sequenced in a study of blood T cells in healthy people across ages. Then a second PCR, running roughly 7 to 11 cycles, was carried out with a sample-barcoded 5' primer and a J-beta primer mix. MiXCR was run by TCRdb on the 5' RACE reads, yielding one entry per CDR3 protein. Counted here are about 640,000 distinct CDR3 sequences, under 65% occurring once; the ten biggest clones make up around 37%. Sample: blood. The receptors shown here come from a man in his 60s in good health.

The genes are TRBV5-1 and TRBJ1-2; a weak D match, TRBD1 (5 bases). This CDR3 has 16 amino acids. Trimming took off 4 bases at V and 0 bases at J, with 16 bases between the two ends. Germline values: CDR1 SGHRS, CDR2 YFSETQ. CDR3 bases: TGCGCCAGCAGCCGAGTGGGGGTCCAGCCTAACTATGGCTACACCTTC. This sequence encodes CASSRVGVQPNYGYTF.

As concerns this clonotype: One junction end does not reproduce the germline sequence, and a read error may be involved. The genes are TRBV6-6 and TRBJ2-1, with 7 bases matching TRBD1. This CDR3 contains 16 residues. CDR1 is MNHNY and CDR2 is SVGAGI in the germline V gene (reference sequence). For the CDR3, the DNA is TGTGCCAACAGTTACTCCCGACAGGGAAACTACAATGAGCAGTTCTTC. Protein sequence: CANSYSRQGNYNEQFF.

The J gene is TRBJ1-5, the V gene TRBV20-1; D unclear. V lost 6 bases and J lost 7, with 16 bases in between. CDR1 and CDR2 from the germline V gene are DFQATT and SNEGSKA (reference sequence). The CDR3 spans 13 residues. In nucleotides, the CDR3 is TGCAGTGCACCCCCCAACAGAAACCAGCCCCAGCATTTT. It encodes CSAPPNRNQPQHF.

This clonotype was recorded only once. V is TRBV29-1 and J is TRBJ2-7; TRBD1 matches 8 bases. The ends lost 3 bases at V and 4 bases at J; junction bases unmatched: 11. CDR1 and CDR2 (germline): SQVTM, ANQGSEA. This CDR3 is built from 15 residues. The DNA of the CDR3 is TGCAGCGTTGAGTCCGTGGCAGGGGGCTGGTACGAGCAGTACTTC. This sequence encodes CSVESVAGGWYEQYF.

This clonotype has just a few counts. This chain joins TRBV28 and TRBJ2-7; 9 bases agree with TRBD1. The V gene end was trimmed by 1 base and the J gene end by 1 base; junction bases not matched to a gene: 8. Germline V gene sequence: CDR1 MDHEN, CDR2 SYDVKM. The CDR3 is made up of 17 amino acids. In DNA, the CDR3 is TGTGCCAGCAGTTTATTCCCAGACAGGGGGGGGTCCTACGAGCAGTACTTC. This gives the protein CASSLFPDRGGSYEQYF. Complete variable domain (other parts from reference TRBV28 and TRBJ2-7): DVKVTQSSRYLVKRTGEKVFLECVQDMDHENMFWYRQDPGLGLRLIYFSYDVKMKEKGDIPEGYSVSREKKERFSLILESASTNQTSMYLCASSLFPDRGGSYEQYFGPGTRLTVT.